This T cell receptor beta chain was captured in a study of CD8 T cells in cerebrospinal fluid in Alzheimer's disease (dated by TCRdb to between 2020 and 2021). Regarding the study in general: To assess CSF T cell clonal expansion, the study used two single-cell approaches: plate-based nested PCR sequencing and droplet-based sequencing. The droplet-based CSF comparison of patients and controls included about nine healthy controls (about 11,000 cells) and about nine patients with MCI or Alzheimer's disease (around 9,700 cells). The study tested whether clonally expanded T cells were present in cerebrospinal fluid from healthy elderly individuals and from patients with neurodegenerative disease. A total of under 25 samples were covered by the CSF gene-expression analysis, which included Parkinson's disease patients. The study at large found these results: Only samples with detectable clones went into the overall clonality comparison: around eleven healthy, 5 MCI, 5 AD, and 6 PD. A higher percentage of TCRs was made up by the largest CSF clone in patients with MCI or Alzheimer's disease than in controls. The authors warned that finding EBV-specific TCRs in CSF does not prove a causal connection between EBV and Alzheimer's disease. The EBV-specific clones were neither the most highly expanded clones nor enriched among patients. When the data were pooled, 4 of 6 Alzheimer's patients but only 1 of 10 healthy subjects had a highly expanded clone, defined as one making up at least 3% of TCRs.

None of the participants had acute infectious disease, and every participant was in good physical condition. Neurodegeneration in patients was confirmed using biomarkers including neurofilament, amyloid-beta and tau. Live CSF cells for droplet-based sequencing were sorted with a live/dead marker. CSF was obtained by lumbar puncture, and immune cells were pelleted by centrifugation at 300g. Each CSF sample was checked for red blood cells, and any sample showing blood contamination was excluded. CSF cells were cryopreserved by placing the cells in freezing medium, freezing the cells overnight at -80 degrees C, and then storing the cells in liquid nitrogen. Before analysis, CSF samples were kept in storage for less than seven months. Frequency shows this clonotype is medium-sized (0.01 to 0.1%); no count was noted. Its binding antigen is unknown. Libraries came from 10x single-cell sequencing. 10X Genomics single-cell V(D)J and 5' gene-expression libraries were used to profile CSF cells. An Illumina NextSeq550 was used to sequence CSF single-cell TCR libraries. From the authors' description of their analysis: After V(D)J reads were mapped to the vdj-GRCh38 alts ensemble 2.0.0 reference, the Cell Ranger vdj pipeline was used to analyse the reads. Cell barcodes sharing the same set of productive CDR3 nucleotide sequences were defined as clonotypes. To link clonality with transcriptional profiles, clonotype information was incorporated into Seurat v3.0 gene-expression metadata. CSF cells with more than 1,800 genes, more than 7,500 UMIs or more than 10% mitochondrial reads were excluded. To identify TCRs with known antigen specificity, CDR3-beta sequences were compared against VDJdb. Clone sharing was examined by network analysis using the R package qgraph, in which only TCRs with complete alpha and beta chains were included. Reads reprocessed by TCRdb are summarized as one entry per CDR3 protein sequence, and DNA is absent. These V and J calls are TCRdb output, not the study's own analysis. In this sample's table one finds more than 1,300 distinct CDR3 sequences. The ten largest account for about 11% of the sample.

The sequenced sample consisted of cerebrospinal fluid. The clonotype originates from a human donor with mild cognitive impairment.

The CDR3 corresponds to CASSLKEGSNQPQHF. The V and J segments used are TRBV7-8 and TRBJ1-5. The germline V gene specifies SGHVS as CDR1 and FQNEAQ as CDR2. The cysteine opens and the phenylalanine closes a CDR3 of 15 amino acids. Only the protein sequence is given.